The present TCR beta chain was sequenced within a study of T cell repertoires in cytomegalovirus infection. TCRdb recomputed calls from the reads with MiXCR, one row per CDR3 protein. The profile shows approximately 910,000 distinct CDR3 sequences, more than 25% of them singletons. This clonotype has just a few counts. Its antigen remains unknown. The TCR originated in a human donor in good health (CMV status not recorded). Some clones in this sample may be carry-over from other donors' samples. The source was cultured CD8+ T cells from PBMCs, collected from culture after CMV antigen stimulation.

This CDR3 reads CASRAEGAGSYEQYF. CDR3 DNA sequence: TGTGCCTCCCGTGCGGAGGGGGCCGGGTCCTACGAGCAGTACTTC. J is TRBJ2-7 and V is TRBV7-9, with D maybe TRBD1 (7 bases). The CDR3 runs to 15 residues. Deletions cut 11 bases from V and 1 base from J, with 21 bases between. The germline gives CDR1 SEHNR, CDR2 FQNEAQ (reference sequence). Supplemented by reference TRBV7-9 and TRBJ2-7, the full variable domain reads DTGVSQNPRHKITKRGQNVTFRCDPISEHNRLYWYRQTLGQGPEFLTYFQNEAQLEKSRLLSDRFSAERPKGSFSTLEIQRTEQGDSAMYLCASRAEGAGSYEQYFGPGTRLTVT.